Sequencing of this T cell receptor beta chain was carried out in a study of blood T cell repertoires in COVID-19. From germline, CDR1 is LGHDT and CDR2 YNNKEL (reference sequence). The CDR3 spans 20 residues. V lost 0 bases to trimming and J lost 0 bases, with 21 bases between them. Per the study methods: Scientists estimated how many nucleated cells there were by amplifying reference gene primers. The repertoire was sequenced with immunoSEQ multiplex PCR; TCRdb's copy has only in-frame clones and lacks some. That table furnishes V, J and clone size, whereas the DNA furnished D and trimming. In the table there are around 250,000 clones, around 88% of which are singletons.

This TCR was sampled from an elderly man with acute or convalescent COVID-19. The chain employs TRBV3-1 (or the pseudogene TRBV3-2) and TRBJ2-1, with D unresolved. Sequencing was performed on peripheral blood. Written as DNA, the CDR3 is TGTGCCAGCAGCCAAGAGTCAAGCACCTCCCGAGTTAGCTCCTACAATGAGCAGTTCTTC. This gives the protein CASSQESSTSRVSSYNEQFF.